The 6 T cell receptor beta chains given below trace back to one sample, sequenced in a study of blood T cell repertoires in COVID-19. TCRdb's copy holds only in-frame clones and misses some; the assay was immunoSEQ multiplex PCR. The data hold around 170,000 clones, with 75% to 80% observed a single time. Sequences were obtained from peripheral blood. These receptors all stem from a woman of 80 years or more with acute or convalescent COVID-19.

The rearrangement joins TRBV29-1 to TRBJ2-1; D is perhaps TRBD2 (5 bases). Between the trimmed V and J ends, which lost 1 base and 9 bases, there was a span of 16 bases. The CDR3 is 14 amino acids. Germline assignment: CDR1 SQVTM and CDR2 ANQGSEA. CDR3 amino acids: CSVEGRGSRGEQFF. The DNA for the CDR3 is TGCAGCGTTGAAGGGCGCGGGTCCCGAGGTGAGCAGTTCTTC.

This clone was detected only a few times. J is TRBJ2-5 and V is TRBV25-1; TRBD2 matches at 8 bases. Unmatched junction bases numbered 5, after V lost 2 bases and J lost 3 bases. Germline V CDR1 and CDR2: MGHDK, SYGVNS. The CDR3 loop spans 15 amino acids. For the CDR3, the DNA is TGTGCCAGCAGTGAACTCTACGGGAGGGAAGAGACCCAGTACTTC. This translates into CASSELYGREETQYF.

The table lists this clone with a count of one. The J gene is TRBJ1-2, the V gene TRBV5-1, with 7 bases lining up with TRBD1. The germline V gene encodes CDR1 SGHRS and CDR2 YFSETQ. The CDR3 is 12 residues long. The V and J ends lost 5 bases and 6 bases, in that order; junction bases with no gene match: 4. CDR3 DNA: TGCGCCAGCAGTCGACAGGGAGATGGCTACACCTTC. Amino acid sequence: CASSRQGDGYTF.

The chain uses TRBV30 and TRBJ1-1; TRBD1 matches 7 bases. The CDR3 is made up of 15 amino acids. The junction had 7 bases not matched to a gene; V was cut back by 3 bases and J by 0 bases. Germline V gene data show CDR1 as GTSNPN and CDR2 as SVGIG (reference sequence). CDR3 sequence (DNA): TGTGCCTGGAGAAAGGGGGCGAGAATGAACACTGAAGCTTTCTTT. Its protein product is CAWRKGARMNTEAFF.

The chain is built from TRBV28 and TRBJ1-4; 8 bases fit TRBD1. The germline gives CDR1 MDHEN, CDR2 SYDVKM. V lost 6 bases, J lost 4 bases, and 22 bases stayed unmatched. There are 20 residues in the CDR3. Here the CDR3 reads CASRASDQGAPSINNEKLFF. CDR3 nucleotide sequence: TGTGCCAGCAGAGCCTCAGACCAGGGGGCGCCTAGCATTAATAATGAAAAACTGTTTTTT.

This clone was detected only once. This chain joins TRBV5-3 and TRBJ2-7; a weak D match, TRBD2 (7 bases). TRBV5-3 belongs to the ORF category, with a function that is uncertain. V was pared by 3 bases and J by 0 bases, with 13 bases between. This CDR3 contains 15 residues. The CDR3 loop is CARSSPGGCSYEQYF. The CDR3 DNA reads TGTGCCAGAAGCTCCCCGGGGGGCTGCTCCTACGAGCAGTACTTC.